Below, 7 T cell receptor beta chains from the same sample are listed, as sequenced in a study of Ad26.COV2.S vaccination and SARS-CoV-2 variants. Produced via immunoSEQ multiplex PCR; TCRdb's table is partial and in-frame only. The sample holds 320,000 or so clones, almost 90% seen once. Noted treatment: about 20 received Ad26.COV2.S at low or high dose, single or two shots; 5 received placebo; per-sample allocation not given. The samples date from day 63 after the first vaccine or placebo injection. The material sequenced was peripheral blood, taken in a trial of Ad26.COV2.S vaccine versus placebo. These receptors originate from a person aged 18-65 years who received the Ad26.COV2.S COVID-19 vaccine or a placebo.

This chain joins TRBV12-3 or TRBV12-4 and TRBJ1-2; D is unclear. V lost 0 bases to trimming and J lost 7 bases, with 9 bases between them. The CDR3 contains 13 residues. CDR3 protein: CASSLAAVSGYTF. CDR3 DNA: TGTGCCAGCAGTTTAGCGGCAGTTTCTGGCTACACCTTC.

V is TRBV28 and J is TRBJ1-1, with D possibly matching TRBD1 (6 bases). The V end lost 6 bases, the J end lost 1 base, and 12 bases lay between the germline ends. Germline V lookup: CDR1 MDHEN, CDR2 SYDVKM. This CDR3 is built from 14 residues. CDR3 bases: TGTGCCAGCAGCTCCGGGACACAGAACACTGAAGCTTTCTTT. It is translated as CASSSGTQNTEAFF. Based on the CDR3 plus reference TRBV28 and TRBJ1-1, the full variable domain is DVKVTQSSRYLVKRTGEKVFLECVQDMDHENMFWYRQDPGLGLRLIYFSYDVKMKEKGDIPEGYSVSREKKERFSLILESASTNQTSMYLCASSSGTQNTEAFFGQGTRLTVV.

This sequence joins TRBV7-9 and TRBJ2-7, with TRBD2 as a possible D gene (6 bases). CDR1 is SEHNR, CDR2 FQNEAQ, per germline (reference sequence). Trimming stripped 5 bases from V and 7 bases from J, with 18 bases between. The CDR3 contains 14 residues. CDR3 DNA sequence: TGTGCCAGCAGCATAGGCCCCCGGGAGACAGAGCAGTACGTC. Protein sequence: CASSIGPRETEQYV.

The chain has TRBV5-1 and TRBJ2-1, with D perhaps matching TRBD1 or TRBD2 (5 bases each). The germline V gene encodes CDR1 SGHRS and CDR2 YFSETQ. V was clipped by 0 bases and J by 0 bases, with 13 bases between them. The length of the CDR3 is 17 residues. The CDR3 is CASSLEGPPSSYNEQFF. In nucleotides, the CDR3 is TGCGCCAGCAGCTTGGAGGGACCGCCGAGCTCCTACAATGAGCAGTTCTTC.

The gene calls are TRBV14 and TRBJ1-2; D unresolved. The CDR3 is 12 amino acids. V was shortened by 4 bases and J by 8 bases, with 11 bases between the two germline ends. Per germline, CDR1 SGHDN and CDR2 FVKESK. The CDR3 loop reads CASSPYSEGYTF. The DNA for the CDR3 is TGTGCCAGCAGCCCATACAGTGAAGGCTACACCTTC. The complete variable domain, with remaining parts taken from reference TRBV14 and TRBJ1-2, reads EAGVTQFPSHSVIEKGQTVTLRCDPISGHDNLYWYRRVMGKEIKFLLHFVKESKQDESGMPNNRFLAERTGGTYSTLKVQPAELEDSGVYFCASSPYSEGYTFGSGTRLTVV.

The J gene is TRBJ2-7, the V gene TRBV7-6, with D perhaps TRBD1 (6 bases). Germline V gives CDR1 SGHVS, CDR2 FNYEAQ. V was pared by 3 bases and J by 1 base, with 19 bases between. The CDR3 runs to 17 residues. The CDR3 loop is CASSLPDRLQGSYEQYV. CDR3 in DNA: TGTGCCAGCAGCTTGCCGGATCGACTACAGGGTTCCTACGAGCAGTACGTC.

V and J are TRBV10-3 and TRBJ2-1; TRBD2 matches at 11 bases. Germline trimming cut 10 bases from V and 9 bases from J; bases unmatched to any gene: 20. Germline CDR1 reads ENHRY; CDR2 reads SYGVKD. This CDR3 region has 17 residues. Here the CDR3 reads CATALGVAGGSRGEQFF. The CDR3 DNA is TGTGCCACCGCCCTCGGAGTAGCGGGAGGGAGTCGAGGTGAGCAGTTCTTC.